The T cell receptor (beta chain) under discussion was sequenced for a study of T cell repertoires in cytomegalovirus infection. Study background: Well-studied HLA-B-restricted CMV epitopes were used in the study alongside recently identified HLA-C-restricted ones. Indications came from public TCR beta signatures; they pointed to CMV infection and to a matching HLA type. General observations from the study: Dominant in the ex vivo response were TCR beta clonotypes restricted by HLA-C and specific for CMV.

Points on this clonotype: The antigen is unknown.

TCRdb processed the reads anew with MiXCR; each CDR3 protein has one entry. The sample shows around 770,000 distinct CDR3 sequences, about 27% of them seen only once. CDR3 size: 16 residues. V was cut by 3 bases and J by 2 bases, with 15 bases left in between. Germline V gene lookup returns CDR1 SGHDN and CDR2 FVKESK. Sequenced here: cultured CD8+ T cells from PBMCs, sampled from culture after CMV antigen stimulation. V and J are TRBV14 and TRBJ2-3; D could derive from TRBD1 or TRBD2 (5 bases each). This clonotype was sampled from a human donor in good health (CMV status not recorded). Some clones in this sample may be carry-over from other donors' samples. The CDR3 region has the DNA TGTGCCAGCAGCCAGGGAGAGACAGTACTCACAGATACGCAGTATTTT. It translates to CASSQGETVLTDTQYF.